Below, one TCR beta chain is given with its context. Its specificity is unknown. A universal primer site was added by template switching, and unique molecular identifiers were carried by the cDNA. One entry per CDR3 protein, called by TCRdb with MiXCR from the 5' RACE reads. The profile shows some 900,000 distinct CDR3 sequences, about 12% of them singletons. CDR3 length equals 13 residues. Looked up from germline, CDR1 is DFQATT and CDR2 is SNEGSKA (reference sequence). V was pared by 2 bases and J by 4 bases, with 12 bases between. The data derive from a study of identical twins. Study-wide points: The models gave estimates that fell short of the out-of-frame TCR alpha sharing seen in monozygotic twins. Compared with unrelated sharing, twin-shared out-of-frame alpha sequences had more low-probability sequences.

This same sample was also part of a study on yellow fever vaccine responses in identical twins.

Sequencing input: PBMCs. The origin of this receptor is a woman younger than 30 in good health. This chain connects TRBV20-1 to TRBJ2-7; weak D call: TRBD2 (5 bases). The CDR3 coding sequence is TGCAGTGCTAGATGGTGGGGAGAATACGAGCAGTACGTC. Translation: CSARWWGEYEQYV.